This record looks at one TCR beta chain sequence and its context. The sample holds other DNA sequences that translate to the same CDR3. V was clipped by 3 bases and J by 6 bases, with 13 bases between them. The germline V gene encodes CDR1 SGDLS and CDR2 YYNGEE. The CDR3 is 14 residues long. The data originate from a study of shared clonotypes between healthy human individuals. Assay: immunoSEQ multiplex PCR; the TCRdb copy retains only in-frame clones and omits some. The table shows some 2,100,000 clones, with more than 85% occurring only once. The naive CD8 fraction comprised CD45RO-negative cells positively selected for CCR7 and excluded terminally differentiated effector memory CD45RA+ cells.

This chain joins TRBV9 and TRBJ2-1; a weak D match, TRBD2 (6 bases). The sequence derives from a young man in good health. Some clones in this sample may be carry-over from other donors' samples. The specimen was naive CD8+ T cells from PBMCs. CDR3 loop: CASSATGLGNEQFF. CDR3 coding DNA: TGTGCCAGCAGCGCCACGGGACTGGGCAATGAGCAGTTCTTC.